A single sample is the source of the 13 T cell receptor beta chains below, sequenced in a study of blood T cell repertoires in COVID-19. Repertoires were generated with immunoSEQ multiplex PCR, while TCRdb's copy carries only in-frame clones and drops some. The table includes some 250,000 clones, roughly 83% detected once. The sample consisted of peripheral blood. The receptor set was obtained from a man aged 40-50 years with acute or convalescent COVID-19.

V and J are TRBV19 and TRBJ1-4; D is ambiguous. The CDR3 is 15 amino acids. Germline V gene lookup returns CDR1 LNHDA and CDR2 SQIVND (reference sequence). Trimming cost V 1 base and J 7 bases, with 13 bases left between them. CDR3 sequence (DNA): TGTGCCAGTAGTATAGGAGGTCCCCCGGCTGAAAAACTGTTTTTT. Protein product: CASSIGGPPAEKLFF.

The chain carries TRBV18 and TRBJ1-3; D gene unclear. V was trimmed by 6 bases and J by 0 bases, leaving 9 bases between them. This CDR3 is built from 14 residues. Per germline, CDR1 KGHSH and CDR2 LQKENI. The CDR3 loop is CASSAGSSGNTIYF. For the CDR3, the DNA is TGTGCCAGCTCGGCCGGGTCCTCTGGAAACACCATATATTTT.

This clone turned up a few times. The chain recombines TRBV12-3 or TRBV12-4 with TRBJ2-3, with a weak D call TRBD1 (5 bases). Trimming left V 3 bases short and J 6 bases short, with 10 bases between. The CDR3 length is 13 residues. CDR3: CASSLDTRDTQYF. The CDR3 nucleotides read TGTGCCAGCAGTTTGGACACACGGGATACGCAGTATTTT.

The chain carries TRBV3-1 (or the pseudogene TRBV3-2) and TRBJ2-5, with a tentative D call TRBD1 (7 bases). Germline CDR1 LGHDT, CDR2 YNNKEL (reference sequence). V lost 6 bases and J lost 4, with 21 bases in between. CDR3 length equals 16 residues. The DNA of the CDR3 is TGTGCCAGCAGGACAGGGAGCTTAGGAGGGGCAGAGACCCAGTACTTC. This sequence encodes CASRTGSLGGAETQYF.

The chain is built from TRBV29-1 and TRBJ1-1, with D hard to call. Germline assignment: CDR1 SQVTM and CDR2 ANQGSEA. The CDR3 extends over 12 amino acids. V shed 8 bases and J shed 2 bases, with 12 bases lying between them. The CDR3 nucleotides are TGCAGCTTCGACAAGGAAAACACTGAAGCTTTCTTT. This encodes CSFDKENTEAFF. Full variable domain (outside the CDR3, taken from reference TRBV29-1 and TRBJ1-1): SAVISQKPSRDICQRGTSLTIQCQVDSQVTMMFWYRQQPGQSLTLIATANQGSEATYESGFVIDKFPISRPNLTFSTLTVSNMSPEDSSIYLCSFDKENTEAFFGQGTRLTVV.

The CDR3 DNA reads as TGTGCCAGCAGCTCACTAGGCAGGGGGCCCTATGGCTACACCTTC. This gives the protein CASSSLGRGPYGYTF. The V and J genes are TRBV5-4 and TRBJ1-2; 8 nucleotides line up with TRBD1. The CDR3 contains 15 residues. Germline V lookup: CDR1 SGHNT, CDR2 YYREEE (reference sequence). V dropped 3 bases and J dropped 4; count of bases not matched to a gene: 8.

V usage is TRBV2 and J usage is TRBJ2-3; 8 nucleotides align to TRBD2. CDR3 length: 15 amino acids. The trim removed 4 bases at V and 2 bases at J, leaving 5 bases unmatched. CDR1 and CDR2 (germline): SNHLY, FYNNEI. The CDR3 DNA is TGTGCCAGCAGTGGGGCGGGAGGAGACACAGATACGCAGTATTTT. This sequence encodes CASSGAGGDTDTQYF.

This rearrangement joins TRBV5-7 to TRBJ2-7; D is undetermined. TRBV5-7 is reported as an ORF; its role is uncertain. The CDR3 is 16 amino acids. V was trimmed by 3 bases and J by 0 bases, leaving 16 bases between them. CDR3 DNA sequence: TGTGCCAGCAGCTCGACTCGAGGCCGGCGCTCCTACGAGCAGTACTTC. Residues: CASSSTRGRRSYEQYF.

The chain joins TRBV3-1 (or the pseudogene TRBV3-2) to TRBJ2-2, with TRBD2 as a possible D gene (5 bases). Germline lookup yields CDR1 LGHDT and CDR2 YNNKEL (reference sequence). V was pared by 6 bases and J by 3 bases, with 20 bases between. The CDR3 has 17 amino acids. The chain's CDR3 is CASREVSGRGYTGELFF. CDR3 nucleotides: TGTGCCAGCAGGGAAGTATCAGGACGGGGATACACCGGGGAGCTGTTTTTT.

This clone was counted a few times. The genes are TRBV11-2 and TRBJ2-1, with 10 bases identical to TRBD2. This CDR3 region has 16 residues. The J segment lost 5 bases and the V segment lost 5 bases, leaving 9 bases of the junction unmatched. Germline-derived CDR1 and CDR2 are SGHAT and FQNNGV. In DNA, the CDR3 is TGTGCCAGCAGCCCCCCGGTGCTAGCGGGAGACAATGAGCAGTTCTTC. Its protein is CASSPPVLAGDNEQFF.

This chain links TRBV7-9 with TRBJ1-2; D gene uncertain. Germline CDR1 reads SEHNR; CDR2 reads FQNEAQ (reference sequence). V was trimmed by 1 base and J by 3 bases, leaving 9 bases between them. The CDR3 length is 14 residues. CDR3 bases: TGTGCCAGCAGCTTAGGACGGAGAGACTATGGCTACACCTTC. Protein sequence: CASSLGRRDYGYTF.

In DNA form, the CDR3 reads TGTGCCATCCAGAGGGAGCGGGCAGATACGCAGTATTTT. Its protein is CAIQRERADTQYF. This chain uses TRBV10-3 with TRBJ2-3; tentatively, D is TRBD2 (6 bases). The length of the CDR3 is 13 residues. Germline-derived CDR1 and CDR2 are ENHRY and SYGVKD. V dropped 8 bases and J dropped 4 bases, with 13 bases sitting between them.

This clone occurred a few times. The chain has TRBV10-2 and TRBJ2-1; no clear D gene. Per germline, CDR1 WSHSY and CDR2 SAAADI. The CDR3 consists of 15 residues. V lost 2 bases to trimming and J lost 0 bases, with 8 bases between them. The CDR3 DNA follows: TGCGCCAGCAGTGAGGATGGAGCCTCCTACAATGAGCAGTTCTTC. Translation gives CASSEDGASYNEQFF.